This T cell receptor (beta chain) was documented in a study of T cells after yellow fever vaccination (dated by TCRdb to between 2018 and 2020). The study in broad terms: Memory subsets (EM, EMRA, CM and Tscm) were sorted on a BD FACS Aria III using CD3, CD45RA, CCR7 and CD95 staining. Memory subsets were sorted on days 0, 15 and 45 and at 18 months after primary vaccination, and on days 0, 15 and 45 after the 30-year booster. Blood was drawn at multiple timepoints before and after primary and secondary immunization, with bulk PBMC replicates and cell subsets isolated. Bulk TCR alpha and beta repertoires were sequenced longitudinally to track T-cell clones before and after primary and booster YFV17D yellow fever vaccination. Two healthy male donors made up the cohort, one aged 18 to 29 years and the other aged 30 to 39 years. The SMART-Seq v4 Ultra Low Input RNA kit was used to prepare libraries from fractions with low cell numbers.

Broad study findings and their caveats: A small fraction of clonotypes showed up in both the CD4 and CD8 compartments, probably as a result of convergent recombination. Computational filtering was required because FACS-sorted repertoires could contain abundant contaminating clonotypes from the bulk population. In the sorted memory subsets on day 0, nearly all vaccine-responding clonotypes were below the level of detection. After the booster, most of the clones that had expanded following primary vaccination were detected again (almost 98% of CD4 and around 87% of CD8), which suggests that memory was broadly maintained. Compared with the primary T-cell response, the secondary T-cell response was weaker but faster, peaking on day 5 rather than day 15. Because the study included only a couple of donors, the extent to which the findings can be generalized is limited.

In the paper's terms, the treatment or condition label means: live attenuated yellow fever vaccine strain. PBMCs were isolated from peripheral blood using a standard Ficoll-Paque protocol. RNA from sorted memory subsets was extracted with the RNeasy Micro Kit. In this sample, this clonotype turned up many times. No much larger clonotype is one base removed from it; base qualities were not supplied. TCR cDNA was made using 5'RACE template switching, a step that added a universal primer site and unique molecular identifiers. Priming of cDNA synthesis was performed from both the TCR alpha and TCR beta constant segments. Library amplification involved two PCR steps, and the second step added sample barcodes and sequencing adapters. Sequencing of libraries was done on Illumina HiSeq 2500 (2x100 bp) or NovaSeq (2x150 bp). The study's own analysis went as follows. MIGEC handled demultiplexing of reads and collapsing into UMI consensus sequences, while MiXCR performed V(D)J alignment. Vaccine-responding clonotypes were identified with edgeR using replicate PBMC samples, with FDR below 0.01 and a log2 fold change above 5 up to day 15 being required. Bulk clonotypes were assigned CD4 or CD8 identity according to which sequenced CD4 or CD8 repertoire held them at higher abundance. To estimate how each clone was distributed across memory phenotypes, clonotype frequencies in memory subsets were weighted by FACS-sorted cell numbers. TCRdb cleaned the public reads at Q25 with fastp, built clones with MiXCR and kept in-frame beta chains. Rows are unified per CDR3 protein, each entry keeping the most common DNA and genes. It is TCRdb's table, rather than the study itself, that gives the V and J calls and clone size. The sample table contains around 26,000 distinct CDR3 sequences; only one count was recorded for around 3.5% of them. The ten largest clones capture approximately 0.96% of the sample.

CDR1 and CDR2 are read off the germline V gene (reference sequence) as WNHNN and SYGVQD. The CDR3 measures 11 amino acids from cysteine to phenylalanine. Here the CDR3 DNA is all that survives: 33 bases in frame from base 1. V is cut by 2 bases and J by 3 bases, and the space between the germline ends is 2 bases. The source of this sequence is a man aged 18 to 29 who received the YFV17D yellow fever vaccine. Here the chain combines TRBV10-1 and TRBJ2-7; too little of a D gene remains to name it. Sequenced here: PBMCs, either bulk or a sorted T-cell subset (CD4+, CD8+, memory, or dextramer-sorted; not recorded which), sampled around 45 days after the first yellow fever vaccination. The CDR3 protein: CASSEGYEQYF. In nucleotide form, the sequence is TGCGCCAGCAGTGAGGGCTACGAGCAGTACTTC.